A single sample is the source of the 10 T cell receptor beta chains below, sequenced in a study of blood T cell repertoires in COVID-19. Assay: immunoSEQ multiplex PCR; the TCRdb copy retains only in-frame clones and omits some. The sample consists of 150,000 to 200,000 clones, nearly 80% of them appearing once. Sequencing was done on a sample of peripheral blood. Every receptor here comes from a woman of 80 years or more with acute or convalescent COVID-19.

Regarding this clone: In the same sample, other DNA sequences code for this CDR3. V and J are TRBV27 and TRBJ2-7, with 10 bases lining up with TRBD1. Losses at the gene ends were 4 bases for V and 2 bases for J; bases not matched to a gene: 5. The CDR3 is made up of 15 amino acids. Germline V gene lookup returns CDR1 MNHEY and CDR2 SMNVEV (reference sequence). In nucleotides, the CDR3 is TGTGCCAGCAGTTCCCCCGGACAGGGGGCCTACGAGCAGTACTTC. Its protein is CASSSPGQGAYEQYF.

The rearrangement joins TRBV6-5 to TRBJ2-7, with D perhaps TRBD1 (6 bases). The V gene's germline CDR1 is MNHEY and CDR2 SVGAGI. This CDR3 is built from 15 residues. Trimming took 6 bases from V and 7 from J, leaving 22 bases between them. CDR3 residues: CASRIGLTGRGEQYF. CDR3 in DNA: TGTGCCAGCAGGATAGGCTTGACTGGTAGGGGGGAGCAGTACTTC.

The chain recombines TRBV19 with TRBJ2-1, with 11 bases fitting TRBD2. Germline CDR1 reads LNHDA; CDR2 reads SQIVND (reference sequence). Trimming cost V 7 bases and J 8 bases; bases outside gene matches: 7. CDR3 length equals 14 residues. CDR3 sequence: CASMFSGGDDEQFF. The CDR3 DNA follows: TGTGCCAGTATGTTTAGCGGGGGGGATGATGAGCAGTTCTTC. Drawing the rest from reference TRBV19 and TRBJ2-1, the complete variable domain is DGGITQSPKYLFRKEGQNVTLSCEQNLNHDAMYWYRQDPGQGLRLIYYSQIVNDFQKGDIAEGYSVSREKKESFPLTVTSAQKNPTAFYLCASMFSGGDDEQFFGPGTRLTVL.

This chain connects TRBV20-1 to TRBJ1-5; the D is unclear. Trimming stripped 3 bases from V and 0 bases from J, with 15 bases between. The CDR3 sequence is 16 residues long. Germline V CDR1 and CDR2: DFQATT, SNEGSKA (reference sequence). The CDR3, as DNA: TGCAGTGCTAGTCAGCGATATTACAATAGCAATCAGCCCCAGCATTTT. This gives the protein CSASQRYYNSNQPQHF.

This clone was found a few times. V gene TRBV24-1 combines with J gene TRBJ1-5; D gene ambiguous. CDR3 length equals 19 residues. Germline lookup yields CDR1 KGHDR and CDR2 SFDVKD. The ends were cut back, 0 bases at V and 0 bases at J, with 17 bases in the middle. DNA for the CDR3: TGTGCCACCAGTGATTTGAGAGCCCGGGATTTCTATAGCAATCAGCCCCAGCATTTT. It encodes CATSDLRARDFYSNQPQHF.

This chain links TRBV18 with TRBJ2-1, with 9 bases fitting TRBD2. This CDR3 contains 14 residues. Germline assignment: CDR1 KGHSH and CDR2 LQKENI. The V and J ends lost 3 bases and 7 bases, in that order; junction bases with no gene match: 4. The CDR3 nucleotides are TGTGCCAGCTCACCCTCGCTAGCGGGGAATGAGCAGTTCTTC. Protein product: CASSPSLAGNEQFF.

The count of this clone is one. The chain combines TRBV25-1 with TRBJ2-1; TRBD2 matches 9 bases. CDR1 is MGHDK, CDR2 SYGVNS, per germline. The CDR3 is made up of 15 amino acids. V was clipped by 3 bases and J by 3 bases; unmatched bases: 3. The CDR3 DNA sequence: TGTGCCAGCAGTGATCTAGCGGGGTACTACAATGAGCAGTTCTTC. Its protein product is CASSDLAGYYNEQFF. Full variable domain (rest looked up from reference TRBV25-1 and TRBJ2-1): EADIYQTPRYLVIGTGKKITLECSQTMGHDKMYWYQQDPGMELHLIHYSYGVNSTEKGDLSSESTVSRIRTEHFPLTLESARPSHTSQYLCASSDLAGYYNEQFFGPGTRLTVL.

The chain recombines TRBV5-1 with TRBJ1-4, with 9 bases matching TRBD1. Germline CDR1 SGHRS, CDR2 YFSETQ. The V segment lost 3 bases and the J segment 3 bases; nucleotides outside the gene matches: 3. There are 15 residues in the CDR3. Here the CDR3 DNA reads TGCGCCAGCAGCTCGACAGGGGGGGCTAATGAAAAACTGTTTTTT. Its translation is CASSSTGGANEKLFF.

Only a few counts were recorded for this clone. Written as DNA, the CDR3 is TGCGCCAGCAGCTTGGAATACAGGGAAGGCACAGATACGCAGTATTTT. It specifies CASSLEYREGTDTQYF. V and J are TRBV5-1 and TRBJ2-3, with D maybe TRBD1 (6 bases). Looked up from germline, CDR1 is SGHRS and CDR2 is YFSETQ. V was pared by 0 bases and J by 1 base, with 12 bases between. CDR3 length: 16 amino acids.

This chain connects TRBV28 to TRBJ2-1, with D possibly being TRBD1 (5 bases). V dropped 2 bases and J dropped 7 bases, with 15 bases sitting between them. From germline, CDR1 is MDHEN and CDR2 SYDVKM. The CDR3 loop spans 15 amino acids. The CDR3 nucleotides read TGTGCCAGCAGTTTACCGACAGCCCAAATGAATGAGCAGTTCTTC. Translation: CASSLPTAQMNEQFF.